The 15 T cell receptor beta chains below all came from one sample that was sequenced in a study of graft-versus-host responses after intestinal transplantation. These TCRs are of unknown antigen specificity. Generated by immunoSEQ multiplex PCR, the TCRdb table keeps only in-frame clones and is missing some. The table records roughly 90,000 clones, about 93% of them present only once. The specimen was unstimulated CD8+ T cells sorted from spleen or lymph node cells, collected before intestinal transplant. The receptors were gathered from a human donor who received an intestinal transplant.

The chain couples TRBV7-6 to TRBJ2-7; possibly TRBD2 for D (6 bases). The ends were cut back, 5 bases at V and 0 bases at J, with 11 bases in the middle. Germline CDR1 SGHVS, CDR2 FNYEAQ. The CDR3 extends over 14 amino acids. The DNA for the CDR3 is TGTGCCAGCAGCCTACCGGAGGGCTCCTACGAGCAGTACTTC. Protein product: CASSLPEGSYEQYF. The variable domain in full, with the rest retrieved from reference TRBV7-6 and TRBJ2-7, is GAGVSQSPRYKVTKRGQDVALRCDPISGHVSLYWYRQALGQGPEFLTYFNYEAQQDKSGLPNDRFSAERPEGSISTLTIQRTEQRDSAMYRCASSLPEGSYEQYFGPGTRLTVT.

The chain has TRBV7-9 and TRBJ1-1; a weak D match, TRBD1 (5 bases). The CDR3 is 15 residues long. Looked up from germline, CDR1 is SEHNR and CDR2 is FQNEAQ (reference sequence). Trimming took off 5 bases at V and 2 bases at J, with 15 bases between the two ends. DNA for the CDR3: TGTGCCAGCAGCCGCATTGAGGGACTTAACACTGAAGCTTTCTTT. Translation gives CASSRIEGLNTEAFF.

The CDR3 is CASSIVGGPNYGYTF. The CDR3, as DNA: TGTGCCAGTAGTATAGTGGGGGGGCCTAACTATGGCTACACCTTC. The V call is TRBV19, the J call TRBJ1-2, with D possibly TRBD1 on 6 matching bases. V was shortened by 1 base and J by 0 bases, with 9 bases between the two germline ends. The CDR3 contains 15 residues. Germline V lookup: CDR1 LNHDA, CDR2 SQIVND (reference sequence).

The CDR3 sequence is CASSQKDMGTGNTIYF. CDR3 coding DNA: TGCGCCAGCAGCCAAAAAGACATGGGGACTGGAAACACCATATATTTT. The V call is TRBV4-1, the J call TRBJ1-3; D unclear. The CDR3 covers 16 residues. Germline V gene lookup returns CDR1 MGHRA and CDR2 YSYEKL. V shed 2 bases and J shed 2 bases, with 13 bases lying between them.

This rearrangement joins TRBV5-1 to TRBJ2-1; 7 bases map to TRBD1. The germline V gene has CDR1 SGHRS and CDR2 YFSETQ. V lost 3 bases to trimming and J lost 3 bases; unmatched junction nucleotides: 3. CDR3 length: 14 amino acids. CDR3 sequence reads: CASSWTGYYNEQFF. The DNA for the CDR3 is TGCGCCAGCAGCTGGACAGGATACTACAATGAGCAGTTCTTC.

This rearrangement joins TRBV11-2 to TRBJ2-7; TRBD1 or TRBD2 may be the D gene (5 bases each). The ends were cut back, 7 bases at V and 0 bases at J, with 19 bases in the middle. CDR1 and CDR2 from the germline V gene are SGHAT and FQNNGV. This CDR3 has 16 residues. The CDR3 DNA is TGTGCCAGCACCCTGGATGGGGGAATTAGCTCCTACGAGCAGTACTTC. This codes for CASTLDGGISSYEQYF.

The chain employs TRBV19 and TRBJ1-1, with 7 nucleotides matching TRBD1. V lost 5 bases and J lost 3; bases outside the gene matches: 3. The CDR3 has 13 amino acids. From germline, CDR1 is LNHDA and CDR2 SQIVND (reference sequence). The CDR3 spells CASSGTAYTEAFF. The CDR3 DNA reads TGTGCCAGTAGTGGGACAGCTTACACTGAAGCTTTCTTT. The full variable domain, completed using reference TRBV19 and TRBJ1-1, is DGGITQSPKYLFRKEGQNVTLSCEQNLNHDAMYWYRQDPGQGLRLIYYSQIVNDFQKGDIAEGYSVSREKKESFPLTVTSAQKNPTAFYLCASSGTAYTEAFFGQGTRLTVV.

This chain links TRBV7-6 with TRBJ2-7; tentative D call: TRBD2 (5 bases). This CDR3 has 14 residues. Trimming removed 5 bases at V and 4 bases at J, with 15 bases between. Germline-derived CDR1 and CDR2 are SGHVS and FNYEAQ. CDR3 in DNA: TGTGCCAGCAGCGCGCTCGGAGGCAATTACGAGCAGTACTTC. Translating gives CASSALGGNYEQYF.

The V and J genes are TRBV29-1 and TRBJ2-3; perhaps D is TRBD1 or TRBD2 (5 bases each). Germline V gene data show CDR1 as SQVTM and CDR2 as ANQGSEA. V was shortened by 4 bases and J by 1 base, with 15 bases between the two germline ends. The CDR3 covers 15 residues. As DNA, the CDR3 is TGCAGCGTTGTTCTAGCTCTCAGGGGCACAGATACGCAGTATTTT. It specifies CSVVLALRGTDTQYF.

This rearrangement joins TRBV7-9 to TRBJ2-5; D not resolved. The CDR3 spans 11 residues. Germline CDR1 and CDR2: SEHNR and FQNEAQ (reference sequence). V dropped 2 bases and J dropped 5 bases, with 3 bases sitting between them. The CDR3 region is CASSLLETQYF. CDR3 nucleotide sequence: TGTGCCAGCAGCTTATTGGAGACCCAGTACTTC.

The genes are TRBV6-1 and TRBJ1-3; a possible D gene is TRBD1 (6 bases). The CDR3 is 17 amino acids. Germline assignment: CDR1 MNHNS and CDR2 SASEGT. Between the trimmed V and J ends, which lost 0 bases and 4 bases, there was a span of 16 bases. Here the CDR3 DNA reads TGTGCCAGCAGTGAAGCGGGGGGCCTGTCCATCGGAAACACCATATATTTT. Amino acids: CASSEAGGLSIGNTIYF.

The V call is TRBV7-6, the J call TRBJ2-5; D gene ambiguous. Germline-derived CDR1 and CDR2 are SGHVS and FNYEAQ. The CDR3 has 15 amino acids. The V and J ends lost 0 bases and 2 bases respectively, with 10 bases between them. CDR3 bases: TGTGCCAGCAGCTTAGCATTAGACATTCAAGAGACCCAGTACTTC. This codes for CASSLALDIQETQYF.

The chain recombines TRBV6-5 with TRBJ1-5; 7 bases match TRBD1. V lost 9 bases to trimming and J lost 6 bases; unmatched junction nucleotides: 8. Germline V gene data show CDR1 as MNHEY and CDR2 as SVGAGI. The length of the CDR3 is 13 residues. CDR3 region: CASGQVGSQPQHF. In DNA, the CDR3 is TGTGCCAGTGGACAGGTCGGAAGTCAGCCCCAGCATTTT.

V gene TRBV28 combines with J gene TRBJ2-3; 12 nucleotides match TRBD2. J gave up 1 base and V 6 bases, and 17 bases lay outside the gene matches. This CDR3 comprises 20 residues. Germline loops: CDR1 MDHEN, CDR2 SYDVKM. The CDR3 DNA reads as TGTGCCAGCAGCTACGACACAACTAGCGGGAGGACATACGGCACAGATACGCAGTATTTT. Translated, it gives CASSYDTTSGRTYGTDTQYF.

V is TRBV27 and J is TRBJ1-1; D uncertain. Deletions cut 4 bases from V and 4 bases from J, with 10 bases between. Germline values: CDR1 MNHEY, CDR2 SMNVEV (reference sequence). This CDR3 spans 13 amino acids. CDR3: CASSSPDVTEAFF. As DNA, the CDR3 is TGTGCCAGCAGTTCCCCCGATGTCACTGAAGCTTTCTTT.